Each of the 21 T cell receptor beta chains below was sequenced from the same sample in a study of T cells after yellow fever vaccination (dated by TCRdb to 2018 to 2020). The sample's treatment or condition, from its label and the paper: live attenuated yellow fever vaccine strain. Receptors were amplified or captured by 5' RACE. Data came from an Illumina HiSeq 2500. TCRdb applied fastp at Q25 and MiXCR to the public reads, then kept only in-frame beta chains. All rows with the same CDR3 protein become a single entry with the most common DNA and genes. Counted in this sample were some 500,000 distinct CDR3 sequences; approximately 12% of them appeared once. The biggest ten clones account for about an eighth of the sample. This specimen was PBMCs, taken on the day of the yellow fever booster vaccination. The receptors shown here come from a man younger than 45 who received the YFV17D yellow fever vaccine.

This clonotype has just a few counts. The CDR3 bases are TGTGCCACCAGCAGTGGGCTAGCGGGAGCTACTGAGCAGTTCTTC. It translates to CATSSGLAGATEQFF. J is TRBJ2-1 and V is TRBV15, with 10 bases fitting TRBD2. The CDR3 loop spans 15 amino acids. With V trimmed by 3 bases and J by 9 bases, 8 bases remained unmatched. Germline loops: CDR1 LNHNV, CDR2 YYDKDF (reference sequence). Based on the CDR3 plus reference TRBV15 and TRBJ2-1, the full variable domain is DAMVIQNPRYQVTQFGKPVTLSCSQTLNHNVMYWYQQKSSQAPKLLFHYYDKDFNNEADTPDNFQSRRPNTSFCFLDIRSPGLGDTAMYLCATSSGLAGATEQFFGPGTRLTVL.

The rearrangement links TRBV10-2 to TRBJ2-5; D gene uncertain. The CDR3 has 15 residues. The V and J ends lost 3 bases and 2 bases respectively, with 13 bases between them. Germline values: CDR1 WSHSY, CDR2 SAAADI. CDR3 sequence (DNA): TGCGCCAGCAGTGAATCATCCGGCGTTCAAGAGACCCAGTACTTC. This translates into CASSESSGVQETQYF.

This clonotype was detected only a few times. The chain uses TRBV29-1 and TRBJ2-1; possible D gene TRBD2, 6 bases. V was clipped by 5 bases and J by 10 bases, with 18 bases between them. Germline CDR1 and CDR2: SQVTM and ANQGSEA. The CDR3 loop spans 13 amino acids. For the CDR3, the DNA is TGCAGCGTTCTGGGGGGATGGGGTCAAGAGCAGTTCTTC. This translates into CSVLGGWGQEQFF.

This clonotype was seen more than once but under ten times. The genes are TRBV10-3 and TRBJ2-6; 7 nucleotides agree with TRBD1. J gave up 2 bases and V 2 bases, and 9 bases lay outside the gene matches. This CDR3 is built from 18 residues. CDR1 ENHRY and CDR2 SYGVKD come from the germline V gene. The CDR3 DNA reads TGTGCCATCAGTGAGACAACGATTACAGGGGCTGGGGCCAACGTCCTGACTTTC. This gives the protein CAISETTITGAGANVLTF.

The chain has TRBV20-1 and TRBJ2-5, with D possibly matching TRBD1 (6 bases). Deletions cut 3 bases from V and 1 base from J, with 6 bases between. The germline V gene encodes CDR1 DFQATT and CDR2 SNEGSKA (reference sequence). This CDR3 region has 12 residues. CDR3 loop: CSARTGQETQYF. The CDR3 DNA is TGCAGTGCTAGGACAGGCCAAGAGACCCAGTACTTC.

In this sample, this clonotype turned up a few times. The chain joins TRBV19 to TRBJ2-7; 8 bases are shared with TRBD1. Germline V gene lookup returns CDR1 LNHDA and CDR2 SQIVND (reference sequence). The CDR3 spans 14 residues. V shed 7 bases and J 1 base; nucleotides not matched to a gene: 6. CDR3 loop: CASIGDRSSYEQYF. CDR3 DNA sequence: TGTGCCAGTATTGGGGACAGGTCTTCCTACGAGCAGTACTTC.

This clonotype has a handful of counts. The CDR3 protein is CASSRDDAPGRRTSGNTIYF. The CDR3 DNA is TGCGCCAGCAGCCGAGATGATGCTCCGGGACGGCGGACCTCTGGAAACACCATATATTTT. The genes are TRBV5-1 and TRBJ1-3, with D possibly being TRBD1 (5 bases). V was shortened by 4 bases and J by 0 bases, with 26 bases between the two germline ends. Germline CDR1 and CDR2: SGHRS and YFSETQ. This CDR3 has 20 residues.

There are a few counts of this clonotype. V gene TRBV4-3 combines with J gene TRBJ2-3, with D possibly TRBD2 on 6 matching bases. Germline V CDR1 and CDR2: LGHNA, YSLEER. CDR3 length equals 15 residues. Trimming took off 4 bases at V and 6 bases at J, with 17 bases between the two ends. As DNA, the CDR3 is TGCGCCAGCAGCCCGGAGGGCGCGGTGGTGGATACGCAGTATTTT. This translates into CASSPEGAVVDTQYF.

V is TRBV20-1 and J is TRBJ2-5; 9 bases map to TRBD1. This CDR3 contains 12 residues. Per the germline V gene, CDR1 is DFQATT and CDR2 is SNEGSKA (reference sequence). With 6 bases clipped from V and 5 bases from J, the junction kept 4 bases outside the gene matches. This chain's CDR3 is CSATGGEETQYF. The CDR3 nucleotides read TGCAGTGCGACAGGGGGTGAGGAGACCCAGTACTTC.

The rearrangement joins TRBV27 to TRBJ2-2, with 9 bases matching TRBD1. This CDR3 spans 14 amino acids. Trimming took 8 bases from V and 6 from J; bases not matched to a gene: 7. Germline CDR1 is MNHEY and CDR2 is SMNVEV (reference sequence). CDR3 DNA sequence: TGTGCCAGCCGGGACAGGGTTCTCTCCGGGGAGCTGTTTTTT. It is translated as CASRDRVLSGELFF.

Only a few counts were recorded for this clonotype. The rearrangement joins TRBV6-2 or TRBV6-3 to TRBJ2-1, with 9 bases matching TRBD2. From germline, CDR1 is MNHEY and CDR2 SVGEGT. J gave up 9 bases and V 8 bases, and 14 bases lay outside the gene matches. CDR3 length: 15 amino acids. The CDR3: CASGSGTSTLGEQFF. CDR3 bases: TGTGCCAGCGGGAGCGGGACTAGCACCCTCGGTGAGCAGTTCTTC.

This clonotype was counted a few times. The gene calls are TRBV9 and TRBJ1-5; D is possibly TRBD1 (6 bases). The CDR3 consists of 15 residues. Trimming took off 0 bases at V and 4 bases at J, with 11 bases between the two ends. The V gene's germline CDR1 is SGDLS and CDR2 YYNGEE. The CDR3 loop reads CASSVAGAPNQPQHF. The CDR3 DNA is TGTGCCAGCAGCGTAGCAGGGGCCCCTAATCAGCCCCAGCATTTT.

This clonotype was observed a few times. The V gene is TRBV28, the J gene TRBJ2-7, with 12 bases identical to TRBD1. CDR1 MDHEN and CDR2 SYDVKM come from the germline V gene. The J segment lost 6 bases and the V segment lost 4 bases, leaving 7 bases of the junction unmatched. The CDR3 is 15 residues long. The CDR3 loop is CASSSSGTGGGEQYF. The CDR3, as DNA: TGTGCCAGCAGTTCCTCCGGGACAGGGGGCGGCGAGCAGTACTTC.

Many counts were recorded for this clonotype. This chain links TRBV5-5 with TRBJ2-3; tentative D call: TRBD1 (6 bases). Deletions cut 4 bases from V and 2 bases from J, with 17 bases between. The CDR3 sequence is 16 residues long. Germline CDR1 is SGHKS and CDR2 is YYEKEE (reference sequence). The CDR3 region is CASSGGFGEVTDTQYF. For the CDR3, the DNA is TGTGCCAGCAGCGGGGGCTTTGGCGAAGTCACAGATACGCAGTATTTT.

The chain employs TRBV7-8 and TRBJ2-1; 13 bases are shared with TRBD2. V trimming: 6 bases; J trimming: 8 bases; junction bases outside the gene matches: 13. CDR3 size: 17 residues. Germline V gene lookup returns CDR1 SGHVS and CDR2 FQNEAQ. The CDR3 spells CASRPGPGLAGLDEQFF. The CDR3 DNA is TGTGCCAGCAGACCGGGACCGGGACTAGCGGGATTAGATGAGCAGTTCTTC.

This clonotype was seen a handful of times. The chain recombines TRBV5-4 with TRBJ2-7, with D perhaps being TRBD1 or TRBD2 (6 bases each). Germline loops: CDR1 SGHNT, CDR2 YYREEE (reference sequence). The CDR3 contains 14 residues. The V end was cut by 4 bases, the J end by 2 bases, with 13 bases between. The CDR3 protein is CASSSKRGAYEQYF. Here the CDR3 DNA reads TGTGCCAGCAGCAGCAAGAGGGGGGCCTACGAGCAGTACTTC.

V and J are TRBV18 and TRBJ2-7; D remains unclear. The CDR3 contains 15 residues. Germline values: CDR1 KGHSH, CDR2 LQKENI. Trimming pared 6 bases from V and 2 bases from J, leaving 17 bases between. This CDR3 is CASSLGDSQTYEQYF. The CDR3 DNA reads TGTGCCAGCTCCCTGGGCGACTCTCAAACCTACGAGCAGTACTTC. The variable domain in full, completed from reference TRBV18 and TRBJ2-7, reads NAGVMQNPRHLVRRRGQEARLRCSPMKGHSHVYWYRQLPEEGLKFMVYLQKENIIDESGMPKERFSAEFPKEGPSILRIQQVVRGDSAAYFCASSLGDSQTYEQYFGPGTRLTVT.

The V gene is TRBV6-5, the J gene TRBJ2-1; D is possibly TRBD2 (5 bases). The CDR3 length is 12 residues. The V end was cut by 8 bases, the J end by 10 bases, with 15 bases between. Germline V gives CDR1 MNHEY, CDR2 SVGAGI. DNA for the CDR3: TGTGCCAGCCAGGACTTATCCAGCGAGCAGTTCTTC. Translated, it gives CASQDLSSEQFF.

V is TRBV7-9 and J is TRBJ2-3, with D tentatively TRBD1 (6 bases). This CDR3 has 16 amino acids. Per germline, CDR1 SEHNR and CDR2 FQNEAQ (reference sequence). V was cut by 1 base and J by 0 bases, with 11 bases left in between. CDR3 protein: CASSLEGGLSTDTQYF. In DNA, the CDR3 is TGTGCCAGCAGCTTAGAAGGGGGTCTGAGCACAGATACGCAGTATTTT.

The chain combines TRBV5-6 with TRBJ2-2; D is ambiguous. Germline CDR1 reads SGHDT; CDR2 reads YYEEEE. V dropped 4 bases and J dropped 7 bases, with 17 bases sitting between them. This CDR3 contains 15 residues. The CDR3 protein is CASSLAFELGGELFF. The CDR3 DNA reads TGTGCCAGCAGCCTGGCCTTTGAGTTGGGCGGGGAGCTGTTTTTT.

The rearrangement joins TRBV15 to TRBJ2-5, with TRBD2 matching over 8 bases. Germline V lookup: CDR1 LNHNV, CDR2 YYDKDF (reference sequence). This CDR3 has 16 amino acids. V was pared by 3 bases and J by 4 bases, with 10 bases of the junction left unmatched. The CDR3 DNA sequence: TGTGCCACCAGCAGGTCGACCGGGACTAGTGGAGAGACCCAGTACTTC. Translated: CATSRSTGTSGETQYF.